Included here is one T cell receptor beta chain sequence, with context. Only in-frame clones appear in the TCRdb table, and some are missing; sequencing was by immunoSEQ multiplex PCR. The table lists around 15,000 clones, approximately 93% of them singletons. The data belong to a study of sequential checkpoint blockade in melanoma. Study as a whole: Randomization was 1:1 between first-line nivolumab→ipilimumab and ipilimumab→nivolumab. Both treatment sequences were followed by maintenance nivolumab.

Described treatment: randomized to nivolumab then ipilimumab (arm A) or the reverse (arm B). Patients had received no earlier DNA-damaging chemotherapy. Sorted cells were live CD3+CD8+, lacking CD19 and CD56, from PBMCs. The V end lost 8 bases, the J end lost 2 bases, and 4 bases lay between the germline ends. CDR1 and CDR2 (germline): MNHNY, SVGAGI (reference sequence). The length of the CDR3 is 11 residues. This TCR derives from a human donor with melanoma. The chain recombines TRBV6-6 with TRBJ1-3, with D hard to call. The source material was CD8+ T cells sorted from blood (inferred from file names), sampled from a patient given nivolumab and ipilimumab in sequence. The CDR3: CASLAGNTIYF. DNA of the CDR3: TGTGCCAGCCTAGCTGGAAACACCATATATTTT.